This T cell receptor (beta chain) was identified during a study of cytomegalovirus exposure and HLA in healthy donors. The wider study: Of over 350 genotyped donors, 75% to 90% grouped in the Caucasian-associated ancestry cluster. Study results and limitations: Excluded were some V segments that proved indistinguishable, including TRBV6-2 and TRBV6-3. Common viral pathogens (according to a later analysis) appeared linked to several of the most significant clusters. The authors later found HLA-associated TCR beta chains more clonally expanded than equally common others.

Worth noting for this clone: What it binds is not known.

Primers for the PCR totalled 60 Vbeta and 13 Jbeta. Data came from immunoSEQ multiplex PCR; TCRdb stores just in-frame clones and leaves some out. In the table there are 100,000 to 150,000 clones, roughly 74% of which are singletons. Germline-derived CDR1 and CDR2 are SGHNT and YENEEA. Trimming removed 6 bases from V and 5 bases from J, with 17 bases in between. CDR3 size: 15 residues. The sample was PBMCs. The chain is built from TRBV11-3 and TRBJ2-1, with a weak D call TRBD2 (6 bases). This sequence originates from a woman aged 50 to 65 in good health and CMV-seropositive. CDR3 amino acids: CASSPVGTSHNEQFF. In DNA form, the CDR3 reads TGTGCCAGCAGTCCAGTTGGGACTTCTCACAATGAGCAGTTCTTC.